The TCR beta chain under discussion was sequenced for a study of chemoradiotherapy in HPV16-positive cancers (dated by TCRdb to the early 2020s). Study-wide context: Candidate HPV-specific T-cell clones and common TCR motifs were defined through functional T-cell assays on cells from a couple of HPV16-positive patients. Whether T-cell immunity against the HPV oncoproteins E6 and E7 changes during chemoradiotherapy and whether survival is affected by this immunity were examined in the study. The candidate HPV-specific TCRs and motifs were then tracked in TCR repertoires from over 80 patients with HPV-related cancers.

Counted from cysteine to phenylalanine, this CDR3 has 12 amino acids. Only CDR3 DNA is held: 36 bases, read in frame from base 1. Trimming costs V 8 bases and J 9 bases, and their ends lie 14 bases apart. The germline V gene (reference sequence) provides CDR1 PRHDT and CDR2 FYEKMQ. Study-wide findings and limitations: Expansion of candidate HPV-specific clones and E7-related TCR motifs was observed in the tumor microenvironment during treatment, whereas no such expansion was observed for non-HPV-specific T cells. The survival association was reported for HPV16-positive patients, and the functional definition of HPV-specific T cells was derived from only two HPV16-positive patients. Improved recurrence-free survival in HPV16-positive patients was associated with expansion of HPV-responsive T cells during chemoradiotherapy.

Repertoires were sampled repeatedly over the course of chemoradiotherapy, so clonal expansion could be followed in the tumor microenvironment. The protocol used for the library was the immunoSEQ multiplex PCR assay. In its TCRdb copy, this immuneACCESS table keeps in-frame sequences only and misses some clones. Where compared with another copy, unresolved V genes explain less than half of these, and the others have no known cause. In this sample the table shows approximately 52,000 clones, 90% of which occur a single time. The ten largest account for under 3.5% of the sample. Regarding this clone: The target of this receptor is not known. Base quality data are lacking; no much larger clone is found one base away.

The receptor comes from a human donor with HPV-associated anogenital cancer. Recombination connected TRBV13 to TRBJ1-5; no confident D gene assignment can be made. The material was blood, obtained from a patient who underwent chemoradiotherapy. The CDR3 sequence is CASARRDGPQHF. The DNA is TGTGCCAGCGCAAGACGCGACGGGCCCCAGCATTTT.